The 25 T cell receptor beta chains below come from one sample, sequenced in a study of blood T cells in healthy people across ages. Next came a second PCR, run for about 7 to 12 cycles, which used a sample-barcoded 5' primer along with a J-beta primer mix. MiXCR was run by TCRdb on the 5' RACE reads, yielding one entry per CDR3 protein. The top ten clones hold about 3.6% of a sample with hundreds of thousands of distinct CDR3 sequences, 20% to 25% of them seen once. The sequenced material came from blood. The receptor set was obtained from a man aged 70 or older in good health.

This clonotype was observed a handful of times. The chain uses TRBV28 and TRBJ2-5; D not certain. The J call may be mistaken, given a closer DNA end match to TRBJ2-7. The germline gives CDR1 MDHEN, CDR2 SYDVKM. This CDR3 is 19 amino acids long. The CDR3 region is CASSFPSPARQAQSYEQYF. CDR3 nucleotides: TGTGCCAGCAGTTTTCCGTCACCTGCCCGGCAGGCCCAATCCTACGAGCAGTACTTC.

The V call is TRBV7-2, the J call TRBJ2-5; D may be TRBD1 or TRBD2 (5 bases each). The DNA end lines up better with TRBJ2-4; the J call may be wrong. Germline lookup yields CDR1 SGHTA and CDR2 FQGNSA. This CDR3 comprises 14 residues. In DNA, the CDR3 is TGTGCCAGCAGCGAATCGGGACCGAAAAACATTCAGTACTTC. Its translation: CASSESGPKNIQYF.

V gene TRBV10-1 combines with J gene TRBJ1-4; D perhaps matches TRBD1 (5 bases). The V end lost 6 bases, the J end lost 10 bases, and 30 bases lay between the germline ends. The CDR3 is 18 residues long. CDR1 is WNHNN, CDR2 SYGVQD, per germline (reference sequence). The CDR3 nucleotides are TGCGCCAGCAGGGCCGGGACGGACAAGATATGCCGAGTCGGAAAACTGTTTTTT. Its protein is CASRAGTDKICRVGKLFF.

The rearrangement uses TRBV10-2 and TRBJ2-7; a possible D gene is TRBD2 (6 bases). Germline CDR1 and CDR2: WSHSY and SAAADI. The CDR3 consists of 15 residues. Deletions cut 3 bases from V and 2 bases from J, with 14 bases between. The CDR3 nucleotides read TGCGCCAGCAGTGATAGCAGCGGGCGAACCTACGAGCAGTACTTC. It translates to CASSDSSGRTYEQYF.

The chain has TRBV7-2 and TRBJ2-1, with 9 bases fitting TRBD2. The CDR3 is 18 residues long. V shed 5 bases and J 0 bases; nucleotides not matched to a gene: 11. The germline V gene encodes CDR1 SGHTA and CDR2 FQGNSA. In DNA, the CDR3 is TGTGCCAGCAGCCATATGGAACTAGCGGGCCCCTCCTACAATGAGCAGTTCTTC. Amino acids: CASSHMELAGPSYNEQFF.

This clonotype has more than one count but fewer than ten. The chain has TRBV20-1 and TRBJ2-3, with 12 bases lining up with TRBD2. In germline, CDR1 is DFQATT, CDR2 SNEGSKA (reference sequence). The CDR3 contains 14 residues. V lost 6 bases and J lost 2; bases outside the gene matches: 3. The CDR3 nucleotides read TGCAGTGCGAGGACTAGCGGGATCACAGATACGCAGTATTTT. This gives the protein CSARTSGITDTQYF.

The table lists this clonotype with a few counts. The chain joins TRBV5-1 to TRBJ2-5, with 9 nucleotides matching TRBD1. Germline loops: CDR1 SGHRS, CDR2 YFSETQ. This CDR3 has 14 amino acids. J lost 2 bases, V lost 4 bases, and 3 bases had no gene match. This CDR3 reads CASSGGTGQETQYF. CDR3 nucleotides: TGCGCCAGCAGCGGGGGGACAGGGCAAGAGACCCAGTACTTC.

This clonotype was recorded a few times. The J gene is TRBJ2-7, the V gene TRBV7-9; 7 bases map to TRBD1. Germline lookup yields CDR1 SEHNR and CDR2 FQNEAQ (reference sequence). Trimming took 4 bases from V and 5 from J; bases not matched to a gene: 5. There are 13 residues in the CDR3. CDR3 nucleotides: TGTGCCAGCAGCTCGCCGGACAGGCACGAGCAGTACTTC. It translates to CASSSPDRHEQYF.

The CDR3 nucleotides are TGTGCCAGCCAGCGGGAGTCCTACGAGCAGTACTTC. This gives the protein CASQRESYEQYF. The chain joins TRBV6-1 to TRBJ2-7; 8 bases agree with TRBD2. The germline V gene has CDR1 MNHNS and CDR2 SASEGT. This CDR3 is built from 12 residues. V lost 8 bases and J lost 1; bases outside the gene matches: 1.

This clonotype occurred a few times. The V and J genes are TRBV5-1 and TRBJ2-7; 8 nucleotides align to TRBD2. The CDR3 spans 14 residues. V lost 4 bases, J lost 1 base, and 4 bases stayed unmatched. Germline V lookup: CDR1 SGHRS, CDR2 YFSETQ. The CDR3 DNA is TGCGCCAGCAGCCCGACTAGCGCTTCCTACGAGCAGTACTTC. Translated, it gives CASSPTSASYEQYF. Full variable domain (remainder filled in from reference TRBV5-1 and TRBJ2-7): KAGVTQTPRYLIKTRGQQVTLSCSPISGHRSVSWYQQTPGQGLQFLFEYFSETQRNKGNFPGRFSGRQFSNSRSEMNVSTLELGDSALYLCASSPTSASYEQYFGPGTRLTVT.

The chain combines TRBV6-6 with TRBJ2-3, with D tentatively TRBD1 or TRBD2 (5 bases each). Trimming left V 6 bases short and J 2 bases short, with 12 bases between. Looked up from germline, CDR1 is MNHNY and CDR2 is SVGAGI (reference sequence). This CDR3 region has 14 residues. Here the CDR3 DNA reads TGTGCCAGCAGCTGGGGGACGGTCACAGATACGCAGTATTTT. It specifies CASSWGTVTDTQYF.

This clonotype was seen only a few times. One end of the junction fails to match germline, which may point to a read error. The chain employs TRBV28 and TRBJ1-4, with no clear D. This CDR3 spans 13 amino acids. Germline V CDR1 and CDR2: MDHEN, SYDVKM. For the CDR3, the DNA is TGTGCCAGCAGGAGGGCCCCTAATGAAGAACTGTTTTTT. Amino acids: CASRRAPNEELFF.

This chain links TRBV6-5 with TRBJ1-2; TRBD1 agrees at 8 bases. Per germline, CDR1 MNHEY and CDR2 SVGAGI. The V gene end was trimmed by 6 bases and the J gene end by 4 bases; junction bases not matched to a gene: 4. The CDR3 runs 13 residues. The CDR3 spells CASRTGTGYGYTF. CDR3 nucleotides: TGTGCCAGCAGAACCGGGACAGGCTATGGCTACACCTTC.

V is TRBV2 and J is TRBJ2-5; D possibly uses TRBD1 or TRBD2 (5 bases each). The germline V and J ends were trimmed by 3 bases and 5 bases, with 19 bases remaining between them. This CDR3 has 16 amino acids. Germline V lookup: CDR1 SNHLY, CDR2 FYNNEI. The chain's CDR3 is CASSEGVVPLAETQYF. CDR3 sequence (DNA): TGTGCCAGCAGTGAGGGGGTAGTTCCCCTGGCTGAGACCCAGTACTTC. The variable domain in full, with the rest retrieved from reference TRBV2 and TRBJ2-5, is EPEVTQTPSHQVTQMGQEVILRCVPISNHLYFYWYRQILGQKVEFLVSFYNNEISEKSEIFDDQFSVERPDGSNFTLKIRSTKLEDSAMYFCASSEGVVPLAETQYFGPGTRLLVL.

The rearrangement joins TRBV5-1 to TRBJ2-5, with 10 positions matching TRBD2. The J call may be mistaken, given a closer DNA end match to TRBJ2-7. CDR3 length: 16 residues. From germline, CDR1 is SGHRS and CDR2 YFSETQ. CDR3 protein: CASSLAPSSGSYEQYF. The DNA of the CDR3 is TGCGCCAGCAGCTTGGCCCCCTCTAGCGGGAGCTACGAGCAGTACTTC.

The genes are TRBV2 and TRBJ2-2; D uncertain. Germline V gives CDR1 SNHLY, CDR2 FYNNEI. The germline V and J ends were trimmed by 0 bases and 5 bases, with 10 bases remaining between them. This CDR3 has 15 residues. The CDR3, as DNA: TGTGCCAGCAGTGAAGCGACTGGACGGACCGGGGAGCTGTTTTTT. Its translation: CASSEATGRTGELFF. The variable domain in full, completed from reference TRBV2 and TRBJ2-2, reads EPEVTQTPSHQVTQMGQEVILRCVPISNHLYFYWYRQILGQKVEFLVSFYNNEISEKSEIFDDQFSVERPDGSNFTLKIRSTKLEDSAMYFCASSEATGRTGELFFGEGSRLTVL.

This clonotype was seen only a few times. The V call is TRBV2, the J call TRBJ2-2, with D possibly matching TRBD2 (5 bases). Per the germline V gene, CDR1 is SNHLY and CDR2 is FYNNEI. The CDR3 totals 14 residues. V lost 10 bases and J 7 bases, leaving 19 bases between the germline ends. For the CDR3, the DNA is TGTGCCACCAAAACCGGGGAAATTAACGGGGAGCTGTTTTTT. Protein sequence: CATKTGEINGELFF.

The chain joins TRBV7-9 to TRBJ2-5; 7 bases fit TRBD2. The CDR3 extends over 16 amino acids. Germline CDR1 reads SEHNR; CDR2 reads FQNEAQ (reference sequence). Trimming at V came to 1 base and at J to 3 bases, leaving 8 bases not matched to a gene. CDR3 bases: TGTGCCAGCAGCTTAGTAGGGCGGCTAGCGGAAGAGACCCAGTACTTC. This codes for CASSLVGRLAEETQYF.

The CDR3 region has the DNA TGTGCCAGCAGTAGATCCGGGACAGGGGTGGAGGAGCTGTTTTTT. Protein product: CASSRSGTGVEELFF. The rearrangement links TRBV12-3 or TRBV12-4 to TRBJ2-2, with 10 bases that match TRBD1. This CDR3 spans 15 amino acids. Unmatched junction bases numbered 10, after V lost 5 bases and J lost 10 bases.

The chain joins TRBV6-5 to TRBJ2-3, with 8 positions matching TRBD2. The ends lost 0 bases at V and 2 bases at J; junction bases unmatched: 4. This CDR3 spans 16 amino acids. Germline loops: CDR1 MNHEY, CDR2 SVGAGI. DNA of the CDR3: TGTGCCAGCAGTTACTCGGGACTAGTCCCCACAGATACGCAGTATTTT. Its translation is CASSYSGLVPTDTQYF.

In this sample, this clonotype turned up a few times. The chain joins TRBV12-3 or TRBV12-4 to TRBJ1-5, with 9 bases lining up with TRBD1. CDR3 size: 15 residues. V lost 6 bases, J lost 2 bases, and 5 bases stayed unmatched. This CDR3 reads CASSLYRGRNQPQHF. The CDR3 DNA is TGTGCCAGCAGCCTATACAGGGGGCGCAATCAGCCCCAGCATTTT.

This clonotype was counted a few times. The V call is TRBV7-9, the J call TRBJ2-5, with TRBD2 matching over 9 bases. V lost 4 bases to trimming and J lost 2 bases; unmatched junction nucleotides: 8. CDR1 and CDR2 (germline): SEHNR, FQNEAQ (reference sequence). This CDR3 contains 16 residues. In DNA, the CDR3 is TGTGCCAGCAGCTCGACTAGCGGAGAGGAACAAGAGACCCAGTACTTC. The encoded protein is CASSSTSGEEQETQYF. Based on the CDR3 plus reference TRBV7-9 and TRBJ2-5, the full variable domain is DTGVSQNPRHKITKRGQNVTFRCDPISEHNRLYWYRQTLGQGPEFLTYFQNEAQLEKSRLLSDRFSAERPKGSFSTLEIQRTEQGDSAMYLCASSSTSGEEQETQYFGPGTRLLVL.

This clonotype was counted between two and nine times. Germline and junction disagree at one end, which may indicate a read error. J is TRBJ2-5 and V is TRBV5-1; 8 nucleotides match TRBD2. The CDR3 loop spans 16 amino acids. Looked up from germline, CDR1 is SGHRS and CDR2 is YFSETQ. The CDR3 protein is CTSSQGTSGSQETQYF. CDR3 DNA: TGCACCAGCAGCCAAGGGACTAGTGGGTCTCAAGAGACCCAGTACTTC. Based on the CDR3 plus reference TRBV5-1 and TRBJ2-5, the full variable domain is KAGVTQTPRYLIKTRGQQVTLSCSPISGHRSVSWYQQTPGQGLQFLFEYFSETQRNKGNFPGRFSGRQFSNSRSEMNVSTLELGDSALYLCTSSQGTSGSQETQYFGPGTRLLVL.

V and J are TRBV5-1 and TRBJ2-7, with 13 bases lining up with TRBD2. CDR1 and CDR2 (germline): SGHRS, YFSETQ. The CDR3 is 15 residues long. With 5 bases clipped from V and 4 bases from J, the junction kept 6 bases outside the gene matches. This chain's CDR3 is CASRRTSGSDYEQYF. The CDR3 coding sequence is TGCGCCAGCAGGCGGACTAGCGGGAGTGATTACGAGCAGTACTTC.

This clonotype was found a few times. The chain uses TRBV28 and TRBJ2-5; 7 nucleotides agree with TRBD2. CDR3 length: 12 amino acids. Losses at the gene ends were 1 base for V and 9 bases for J; bases not matched to a gene: 2. The germline V gene has CDR1 MDHEN and CDR2 SYDVKM. CDR3 region: CASSLLGGAQYF. The CDR3 nucleotides are TGTGCCAGCAGTTTATTGGGGGGGGCCCAGTACTTC.